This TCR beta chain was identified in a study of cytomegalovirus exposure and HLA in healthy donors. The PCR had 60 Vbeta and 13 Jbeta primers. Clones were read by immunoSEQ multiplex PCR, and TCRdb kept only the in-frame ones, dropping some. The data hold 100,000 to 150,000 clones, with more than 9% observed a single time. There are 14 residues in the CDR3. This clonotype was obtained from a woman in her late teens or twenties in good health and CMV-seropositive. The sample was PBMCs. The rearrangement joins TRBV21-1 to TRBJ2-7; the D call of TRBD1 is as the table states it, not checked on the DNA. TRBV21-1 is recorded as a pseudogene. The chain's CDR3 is CASSSRQGVYEQYF. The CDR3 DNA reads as TGTGCCAGCAGCTCGCGACAGGGGGTGTACGAGCAGTACTTC.